In this sample, the clone carrying this T cell receptor beta chain is medium-sized (0.01 to 0.1%). The antigen is undetermined. The data were obtained in a study of metastatic and nonmetastatic thyroid tumors. Overall study findings and caveats: The study reportedly found significantly higher TCR beta diversity in malignant thyroid tumors than benign nodules, in blood and tumor.

Authors' analysis steps: Construction of a distant-metastasis classifier for papillary thyroid cancer relied on CDR3 differences across clinicopathological groups. TCRdb re-clonotyped the PCR reads via MiXCR. The V and J calls follow TCRdb's processing rather than the paper's. The sample includes fewer than 7,000 clones, 25% to 40% of them seen just once. Trimming removed 3 bases from V and 4 bases from J, with 15 bases in between. This CDR3 contains 14 residues. The germline V gene encodes CDR1 GTSNPN and CDR2 SVGIG (reference sequence). No treatment had been given to any patient before thyroid surgery.

The receptor's source is a female donor with papillary thyroid cancer or a benign thyroid nodule (not recorded which). Some clones in this sample may be carry-over from other donors' samples. The chain combines TRBV30 with TRBJ1-2; TRBD1 might be the D (6 bases). The sequenced material came from tumor tissue. The CDR3 spells CAWRYRERGYGYTF. The CDR3 DNA sequence: TGTGCCTGGAGGTACAGGGAAAGGGGCTATGGCTACACCTTC. The complete variable domain, with remaining parts taken from reference TRBV30 and TRBJ1-2, reads SQTIHQWPATLVQPVGSPLSLECTVEGTSNPNLYWYRQAAGRGLQLLFYSVGIGQISSEVPQNLSASRPQDRQFILSSKKLLLSDSGFYLCAWRYRERGYGYTFGSGTRLTVV.